Sequencing of this T cell receptor (beta chain) was carried out in a study of T-cell memory formation after mild COVID-19. Study as a whole: TCR clusters were largely donor specific.

A single record per CDR3 protein comes from TCRdb applying MiXCR to the 5' RACE reads. The data hold 200,000 to 300,000 distinct CDR3 sequences, with roughly a sixth observed a single time. Sequenced input: PBMCs or a T cell subset sorted from them (not recorded which). This clonotype was obtained from a young man who had mild COVID-19 (a few samples of this study predate the infection). Cell type and time point are not known.

The CDR3: CATDRRAVDTF. As DNA, the CDR3 is TGCGCCACGGACAGGCGGGCGGTTGACACCTTC. The rearrangement joins TRBV5-1 to TRBJ1-2, with 7 bases aligning to TRBD1. This CDR3 spans 11 amino acids. V was pared by 9 bases and J by 12 bases, with 11 bases of the junction left unmatched. In germline, CDR1 is SGHRS, CDR2 YFSETQ.